The clone carrying this T cell receptor (beta chain) was picked up many times. The data originate from a study of T cells in Graves' hyperthyroidism and ophthalmopathy. Amplification targeted TCR beta CDR3 regions from RNA transcripts. The HTBI primer set was used in a first-round RT-PCR of the TCR CDR3. From the multiplex PCR reads, TCRdb called clonotypes with MiXCR, one entry per CDR3 protein. This sample carries about 520,000 distinct CDR3 sequences, roughly a quarter of them seen once, and the ten largest clones take about 11%. Germline V CDR1 and CDR2: MNHEY, SMNVEV (reference sequence). Trimming took 0 bases from V and 6 from J, leaving 20 bases between them. The CDR3 has 17 amino acids.

This rearrangement joins TRBV27 to TRBJ1-1; D may be TRBD1 (6 bases). Sequencing input: blood. This clonotype originated in a woman between 25 and 40 years old with Graves' ophthalmopathy. For the CDR3, the DNA is TGTGCCAGCAGTTTATCGTGGTGGGGGGGCGAGGGCGCTGAAGCTTTCTTT. The encoded protein is CASSLSWWGGEGAEAFF.